The 9 T cell receptor beta chains below all came from one sample that was sequenced in a study of cytomegalovirus exposure and HLA in healthy donors. Primers: 60 Vbeta forward and 13 Jbeta reverse. Clones were sequenced by immunoSEQ multiplex PCR, and TCRdb holds only the in-frame ones, with some missing. The table lists 110,000 or so clones, roughly two thirds of them singletons. Input material: PBMCs. All receptors derive from a man aged 35-49 years in good health and CMV-seronegative.

This clone occurred a few times. The genes are TRBV4-1 and TRBJ1-1; D possibly corresponds to TRBD1 (6 bases). This CDR3 comprises 16 residues. V shed 4 bases and J shed 0 bases, with 15 bases lying between them. Germline CDR1 and CDR2: MGHRA and YSYEKL. As DNA, the CDR3 is TGCGCCAGCAGCCTAGGGCATACAGGGCTGAACACTGAAGCTTTCTTT. Protein product: CASSLGHTGLNTEAFF.

The chain has TRBV7-2 and TRBJ2-7, with D perhaps TRBD2 (5 bases). Germline V gene lookup returns CDR1 SGHTA and CDR2 FQGNSA. Trimming took off 5 bases at V and 5 bases at J, with 19 bases between the two ends. The CDR3 runs 15 residues. The CDR3 here is CASSPRASSGNEQYF. The CDR3 coding sequence is TGTGCCAGCAGCCCCCGGGCCTCGTCGGGGAACGAGCAGTACTTC.

The table lists this clone with a few counts. The chain is built from TRBV9 and TRBJ2-1, with a possible D match to TRBD1 (9 bases). CDR3 size: 15 residues. In germline, CDR1 is SGDLS, CDR2 YYNGEE. Trimming removed 0 bases from V and 9 bases from J, with 16 bases in between. CDR3 amino acids: CASSVGTGAGGEQFF. The CDR3 DNA reads as TGTGCCAGCAGCGTAGGGACAGGGGCGGGGGGTGAGCAGTTCTTC.

The gene calls are TRBV7-8 and TRBJ1-1; D gene uncertain. Germline assignment: CDR1 SGHVS and CDR2 FQNEAQ. CDR3 length equals 15 residues. V was pared by 1 base and J by 2 bases, with 11 bases between. The CDR3 nucleotides read TGTGCCAGCAGCTTAGGCCCGAACCTAAACACTGAAGCTTTCTTT. This translates into CASSLGPNLNTEAFF.

The chain links TRBV19 to TRBJ1-6; D ambiguous. Trimming removed 5 bases from V and 7 bases from J, with 6 bases in between. This CDR3 is built from 12 residues. The V gene's germline CDR1 is LNHDA and CDR2 SQIVND (reference sequence). The CDR3 loop reads CASSHNNSPLHF. CDR3 nucleotides: TGTGCCAGTAGTCACAACAATTCACCCCTCCACTTT.

The rearrangement joins TRBV27 to TRBJ1-1; D is possibly TRBD1 (5 bases). Germline V gene data show CDR1 as MNHEY and CDR2 as SMNVEV (reference sequence). The CDR3 loop spans 14 amino acids. V lost 4 bases and J lost 2, with 11 bases in between. In DNA, the CDR3 is TGTGCCAGCAGTTCCAGGGCTTTTAACACTGAAGCTTTCTTT. It specifies CASSSRAFNTEAFF.

The chain couples TRBV6-5 to TRBJ1-6, with D possibly matching TRBD1 (5 bases). Between the trimmed V and J ends, which lost 0 bases and 7 bases, there was a span of 13 bases. The CDR3 consists of 16 residues. The germline V gene encodes CDR1 MNHEY and CDR2 SVGAGI. The CDR3 here is CASSYSGGRDNSPLHF. The CDR3 region has the DNA TGTGCCAGCAGTTACTCCGGCGGGAGGGACAATTCACCCCTCCACTTT.

In regard to this clone: One junction end does not reproduce the germline sequence, and a read error may be involved. This rearrangement joins TRBV4-2 to TRBJ1-2, with D unresolved. Germline CDR1 and CDR2: LGHNA and YNFKEQ. CDR3 length: 14 residues. The CDR3 here is CASSQDLRRGGYPF. CDR3 bases: TGTGCCAGCAGCCAAGACCTCAGGCGGGGTGGCTACCCCTTC.

The gene calls are TRBV7-9 and TRBJ1-2; TRBD1 aligns across 8 bases. Germline V gives CDR1 SEHNR, CDR2 FQNEAQ (reference sequence). Trimming at V came to 5 bases and at J to 5 bases, leaving 4 bases not matched to a gene. The CDR3 totals 13 residues. Written as DNA, the CDR3 is TGTGCCAGCAGCCCGAGACAGGGGTATGGCTACACCTTC. Its translation is CASSPRQGYGYTF.